What follows are 27 T cell receptor beta chains derived from one specimen sequenced in a study of blood T cell repertoires in COVID-19 (TCRdb year 2020). Library preparation was by the immunoSEQ multiplex PCR assay. TCRdb stores this immuneACCESS table with in-frame sequences only. Part of the clones is absent; in the studies checked, under half of the shortfall reflects unresolved V genes, and no reason is known for the rest. The sample yields approximately 260,000 clones; about 88% were counted once. Together, the top ten hold under 7% of the sample. Sequencing was done on a sample of PBMCs or T cells enriched from blood (not recorded which). These receptors came from a woman between 50 and 59 years old who had been exposed to COVID-19.

The genes are TRBV28 and TRBJ2-5; 8 positions match TRBD1. This CDR3 contains 14 residues. Germline CDR1 reads MDHEN; CDR2 reads SYDVKM. Trimming removed 3 bases from V and 2 bases from J; junction bases left unmatched: 2. CDR3 in DNA: TGTGCCAGCAGTTTTGGGACAGGTCAAGAGACCCAGTACTTC. It encodes CASSFGTGQETQYF.

The chain uses TRBV5-1 and TRBJ2-3; 9 bases map to TRBD2. V shed 2 bases and J 5 bases; nucleotides not matched to a gene: 6. The CDR3 covers 15 residues. Germline CDR1 is SGHRS and CDR2 is YFSETQ. The CDR3 loop reads CASSLGSGGGDTQYF. In DNA form, the CDR3 reads TGCGCCAGCAGCTTAGGTAGCGGGGGAGGAGATACGCAGTATTTT.

Remarks on this clone: An end of the junction does not agree with germline; a read error may underlie this. The chain employs TRBV5-1 and TRBJ2-7; no clear D. CDR1 SGHRS and CDR2 YFSETQ come from the germline V gene. There are 13 residues in the CDR3. CDR3 residues: CASSPPTNNHATF. Written as DNA, the CDR3 is TGCGCCAGCAGCCCCCCTACTAACAATCATGCCACCTTC. The full variable domain, in which reference TRBV5-1 and TRBJ2-7 provide the parts outside the CDR3, is KAGVTQTPRYLIKTRGQQVTLSCSPISGHRSVSWYQQTPGQGLQFLFEYFSETQRNKGNFPGRFSGRQFSNSRSEMNVSTLELGDSALYLCASSPPTNNHATFGPGTRLTVT.

This clone was seen a single time. The same CDR3 is also encoded by other DNA sequences in this sample. V and J are TRBV5-4 and TRBJ1-2; 9 nucleotides match TRBD1. The CDR3 is 15 amino acids. Germline loops: CDR1 SGHNT, CDR2 YYREEE (reference sequence). J was trimmed by 4 bases and V by 0 bases; bases with no gene match: 4. CDR3 region: CASSLVGTGLYGYTF. The CDR3, as DNA: TGTGCCAGCAGCTTGGTTGGGACAGGGCTCTATGGCTACACCTTC.

The chain joins TRBV15 to TRBJ2-5; 11 bases align to TRBD2. The V gene end was trimmed by 1 base and the J gene end by 4 bases; junction bases not matched to a gene: 5. Germline V gene data show CDR1 as LNHNV and CDR2 as YYDKDF (reference sequence). There are 16 residues in the CDR3. Here the CDR3 reads CATSRAPSGGRETQYF. Written as DNA, the CDR3 is TGTGCCACCAGCAGAGCTCCTAGCGGGGGGCGAGAGACCCAGTACTTC.

The CDR3, as DNA: TGTGCCAGCAGCTCCCCAGGGGGCAACGGTGAAAAACTGTTTTTT. This translates into CASSSPGGNGEKLFF. The chain carries TRBV11-2 and TRBJ1-4, with 8 positions matching TRBD1. Germline V gene data show CDR1 as SGHAT and CDR2 as FQNNGV. V was pared by 4 bases and J by 7 bases, with 8 bases of the junction left unmatched. This CDR3 is built from 15 residues.

The chain recombines TRBV28 with TRBJ1-1; 7 positions match TRBD1. V shed 6 bases, J shed 0 bases, and the junction held 1 base outside the gene matches. CDR3 size: 13 residues. Per germline, CDR1 MDHEN and CDR2 SYDVKM. CDR3 protein: CASRTGMNTEAFF. The DNA of the CDR3 is TGTGCCAGCAGGACAGGGATGAACACTGAAGCTTTCTTT.

The rearrangement joins TRBV6-6 to TRBJ2-5; 11 positions match TRBD2. The V gene end was trimmed by 6 bases and the J gene end by 7 bases; junction bases not matched to a gene: 7. The CDR3 has 14 amino acids. Germline CDR1 reads MNHNY; CDR2 reads SVGAGI (reference sequence). The chain's CDR3 is CASSPTGTSGTQYF. CDR3 in DNA: TGTGCCAGCAGCCCTACCGGGACTAGCGGGACCCAGTACTTC.

This rearrangement joins TRBV10-3 to TRBJ2-2; TRBD1 matches at 7 bases. V gave up 6 bases and J gave up 2 bases; unmatched junction bases: 6. Germline assignment: CDR1 ENHRY and CDR2 SYGVKD. This CDR3 contains 15 residues. The CDR3 is CAISQDRTNTGELFF. CDR3 DNA: TGTGCCATCAGCCAGGACAGGACTAACACCGGGGAGCTGTTTTTT.

The rearrangement joins TRBV29-1 to TRBJ1-1; 7 bases agree with TRBD1. With 8 bases clipped from V and 5 bases from J, the junction kept 8 bases outside the gene matches. CDR1 and CDR2 (germline): SQVTM, ANQGSEA. CDR3 length: 12 amino acids. The CDR3 here is CSTDRAGTEAFF. DNA for the CDR3: TGCAGCACTGACAGGGCGGGTACTGAAGCTTTCTTT.

This chain joins TRBV19 and TRBJ1-1; 8 bases are shared with TRBD1. The germline V gene encodes CDR1 LNHDA and CDR2 SQIVND (reference sequence). Unmatched junction bases numbered 6, after V lost 5 bases and J lost 10 bases. The length of the CDR3 is 12 residues. CDR3 nucleotide sequence: TGTGCCAGTAGTGGAAGACAGGGGCCAGCTTTCTTT. Its translation is CASSGRQGPAFF. Using reference TRBV19 and TRBJ1-1 for the parts outside the CDR3, the full variable domain is DGGITQSPKYLFRKEGQNVTLSCEQNLNHDAMYWYRQDPGQGLRLIYYSQIVNDFQKGDIAEGYSVSREKKESFPLTVTSAQKNPTAFYLCASSGRQGPAFFGQGTRLTVV.

CDR3 sequence (DNA): TGTGCCAGCAGCCTAGACAGCACCCAGCCCCAGCATTTT. Protein: CASSLDSTQPQHF. The chain recombines TRBV6-2 or TRBV6-3 with TRBJ1-5; D may be TRBD1 (5 bases). Trimming cost V 6 bases and J 7 bases, with 13 bases left between them. CDR3 length: 13 residues. Germline V gene data show CDR1 as MNHEY and CDR2 as SVGEGT.

V and J are TRBV5-4 and TRBJ2-5, with D uncertain. CDR3 length equals 12 residues. Germline loops: CDR1 SGHNT, CDR2 YYREEE (reference sequence). The germline V and J ends were trimmed by 0 bases and 4 bases, with 4 bases remaining between them. CDR3: CASSLGAETQYF. DNA for the CDR3: TGTGCCAGCAGCTTGGGAGCAGAGACCCAGTACTTC.

The chain links TRBV5-1 to TRBJ2-2, with 8 bases lining up with TRBD1. The V segment lost 5 bases and the J segment 7 bases; nucleotides outside the gene matches: 13. From germline, CDR1 is SGHRS and CDR2 YFSETQ. The CDR3 has 16 residues. In DNA, the CDR3 is TGCGCCAGCAGACCTCCGGGACAGGTTGTACACGGGGAGCTGTTTTTT. It specifies CASRPPGQVVHGELFF.

This clone was counted a single time. The CDR3 spells CASSNRGETQYF. The CDR3 coding sequence is TGTGCCAGCAGTAACAGGGGAGAGACCCAGTACTTC. This chain joins TRBV2 and TRBJ2-5; 7 nucleotides align to TRBD1. V gave up 5 bases and J gave up 4 bases; unmatched junction bases: 1. This CDR3 has 12 residues. Germline assignment: CDR1 SNHLY and CDR2 FYNNEI.

The chain recombines TRBV5-4 with TRBJ1-1; D is perhaps TRBD1 (5 bases). The V end was cut by 4 bases, the J end by 3 bases, with 16 bases between. This CDR3 is 15 amino acids long. Germline lookup yields CDR1 SGHNT and CDR2 YYREEE (reference sequence). CDR3 sequence (DNA): TGTGCCAGCAGCCCGCGGGACGGCCGATACACTGAAGCTTTCTTT. It translates to CASSPRDGRYTEAFF.

The rearrangement joins TRBV27 to TRBJ1-4, with D possibly matching TRBD1 (5 bases). This CDR3 has 15 amino acids. Trimming took 5 bases from V and 6 from J, leaving 16 bases between them. Germline lookup yields CDR1 MNHEY and CDR2 SMNVEV (reference sequence). CDR3 sequence: CASSPRRGYDEKLFF. The CDR3 region has the DNA TGTGCCAGCAGTCCGAGGAGGGGTTACGATGAAAAACTGTTTTTT.

This clone occurred once. The chain has TRBV7-9 and TRBJ1-1, with D unresolved. Germline V CDR1 and CDR2: SEHNR, FQNEAQ (reference sequence). The CDR3 length is 15 residues. V was trimmed by 3 bases and J by 0 bases, leaving 11 bases between them. The CDR3 is CASSFPPGMNTEAFF. CDR3 coding DNA: TGTGCCAGCAGCTTCCCCCCGGGGATGAACACTGAAGCTTTCTTT.

The chain joins TRBV18 to TRBJ2-2, with a tentative D call TRBD1 (5 bases). CDR1 and CDR2 from the germline V gene are KGHSH and LQKENI. This CDR3 spans 16 amino acids. Trimming removed 1 base from V and 7 bases from J, with 16 bases in between. The CDR3 loop is CASSPQEGAIGGELFF. The CDR3, as DNA: TGTGCCAGCTCACCACAAGAAGGGGCGATTGGCGGGGAGCTGTTTTTT.

The chain has TRBV3-1 (or the pseudogene TRBV3-2) and TRBJ1-1; D possibly corresponds to TRBD1 (5 bases). The V end lost 4 bases, the J end lost 4 bases, and 16 bases lay between the germline ends. The CDR3 loop spans 15 amino acids. Germline assignment: CDR1 LGHDT and CDR2 YNNKEL (reference sequence). The CDR3 here is CASSLSRVSSTEAFF. The CDR3 DNA sequence: TGTGCCAGCAGCCTTAGCAGGGTGAGTTCCACTGAAGCTTTCTTT.

This chain connects TRBV5-4 to TRBJ1-2; 7 nucleotides agree with TRBD1. Trimming took 3 bases from V and 4 from J; bases not matched to a gene: 3. There are 13 residues in the CDR3. The germline gives CDR1 SGHNT, CDR2 YYREEE (reference sequence). CDR3 region: CASSSQGFYGYTF. CDR3 nucleotide sequence: TGTGCCAGCAGCTCACAGGGGTTCTATGGCTACACCTTC.

As concerns this clone: The junction shows a germline mismatch at one end, possibly a read error. This CDR3 is also generated by other DNA sequences in the sample. The chain has TRBV3-1 (or the pseudogene TRBV3-2) and TRBJ2-1, with 12 positions matching TRBD2. The CDR3 has 16 residues. The germline V gene has CDR1 LGHDT and CDR2 YNNKEL (reference sequence). The CDR3 protein is CASSHPGLAGYNEQFF. The CDR3 DNA follows: TGTGCCAGTAGCCATCCTGGACTAGCGGGGTACAATGAGCAGTTCTTC.

The CDR3 protein is CAIRDGEGGQPQHF. In DNA, the CDR3 is TGTGCCATCAGGGACGGGGAAGGCGGTCAGCCCCAGCATTTT. V gene TRBV10-3 combines with J gene TRBJ1-5; D unclear. V was pared by 6 bases and J by 6 bases, with 15 bases between. From germline, CDR1 is ENHRY and CDR2 SYGVKD. The CDR3 covers 14 residues.

The chain recombines TRBV5-4 with TRBJ2-3; 8 bases fit TRBD2. Germline V CDR1 and CDR2: SGHNT, YYREEE (reference sequence). V gave up 3 bases and J gave up 5 bases; unmatched junction bases: 5. This CDR3 comprises 14 residues. The DNA of the CDR3 is TGTGCCAGCAGCTCCCCGGGGGGGGGAGATACGCAGTATTTT. It specifies CASSSPGGGDTQYF. The full variable domain, in which reference TRBV5-4 and TRBJ2-3 provide the parts outside the CDR3, is ETGVTQSPTHLIKTRGQQVTLRCSSQSGHNTVSWYQQALGQGPQFIFQYYREEENGRGNFPPRFSGLQFPNYSSELNVNALELDDSALYLCASSSPGGGDTQYFGPGTRLTVL.

The chain uses TRBV10-1 and TRBJ1-1, with D possibly being TRBD1 (6 bases). The CDR3 sequence is 13 residues long. CDR1 and CDR2 (germline): WNHNN, SYGVQD (reference sequence). V was shortened by 3 bases and J by 7 bases, with 12 bases between the two germline ends. The CDR3 loop reads CASSDGGNGEAFF. Written as DNA, the CDR3 is TGCGCCAGCAGTGATGGGGGCAATGGTGAAGCTTTCTTT.

The CDR3 sequence: CASSIRGTSSYNSPLHF. CDR3 nucleotide sequence: TGTGCCAGTAGTATCAGGGGAACCAGCTCCTATAATTCACCCCTCCACTTT. V gene TRBV19 combines with J gene TRBJ1-6, with D perhaps matching TRBD1 (6 bases). The ends were cut back, 3 bases at V and 0 bases at J, with 12 bases in the middle. Looked up from germline, CDR1 is LNHDA and CDR2 is SQIVND (reference sequence). This CDR3 has 17 residues.

The J gene is TRBJ2-5, the V gene TRBV10-3; 9 bases are a match to TRBD1. Trimming at V came to 2 bases and at J to 5 bases, leaving 6 bases not matched to a gene. The CDR3 runs 15 residues. CDR1 ENHRY and CDR2 SYGVKD come from the germline V gene. DNA for the CDR3: TGTGCCATCAGTGAGACAGGGGGCGTGGGGGAGACCCAGTACTTC. Its translation is CAISETGGVGETQYF.